This entry lists 7 T cell receptor beta chains sequenced from one sample in a study of beta chain features in type 1 diabetes. What was sequenced were expressed TCRB transcripts, since all of the isolated RNA had been reverse transcribed. Sequencing used immunoSEQ multiplex PCR; TCRdb keeps in-frame clones, though not all of them. Of more than 350,000 clones listed, roughly 11% were seen once; the top ten hold less than 0.06%. Sequencing input: naive CD4+ T cells from blood. The origin of the receptors is a woman between 18 and 30 years old in good health.

This clone was seen a few times. Relative to the germline gene, one junction end is altered; a read error may explain this. The gene calls are TRBV6-1 and TRBJ1-2, with 8 bases lining up with TRBD1. This CDR3 spans 14 amino acids. The germline V gene has CDR1 MNHNS and CDR2 SASEGT. CDR3 DNA sequence: TGTGCCAGCAGGGAAGGACAGGGCTATGATGGCTACACCTTC. This gives the protein CASREGQGYDGYTF.

This clone was detected only a few times. The chain recombines TRBV29-1 with TRBJ2-1; D might be TRBD2 (7 bases). With 3 bases removed from V and 7 bases from J, the gap between germline ends came to 19 bases. This CDR3 is 15 amino acids long. CDR1 is SQVTM, CDR2 ANQGSEA, per germline. This CDR3 is CSVDLGGGAFNEQFF. The CDR3 DNA is TGCAGCGTTGACTTGGGAGGGGGGGCCTTTAATGAGCAGTTCTTC.

This clone was detected a few times. The chain links TRBV9 to TRBJ2-2; D may correspond to TRBD1 or TRBD2 (5 bases each). Trimming left V 3 bases short and J 2 bases short, with 14 bases between. The CDR3 totals 16 residues. Per germline, CDR1 SGDLS and CDR2 YYNGEE. The CDR3 nucleotides read TGTGCCAGCAGCGACCTCCGGGGCTTTAACACCGGGGAGCTGTTTTTT. This codes for CASSDLRGFNTGELFF. The full variable domain, in which reference TRBV9 and TRBJ2-2 provide the parts outside the CDR3, is DSGVTQTPKHLITATGQRVTLRCSPRSGDLSVYWYQQSLDQGLQFLIQYYNGEERAKGNILERFSAQQFPDLHSELNLSSLELGDSALYFCASSDLRGFNTGELFFGEGSRLTVL.

A few counts support this clone. The genes are TRBV7-2 and TRBJ2-3, with 7 bases lining up with TRBD1. CDR1 and CDR2 from the germline V gene are SGHTA and FQGNSA. J gave up 10 bases and V 2 bases, and 6 bases lay outside the gene matches. The CDR3 spans 13 residues. CDR3 sequence reads: CASSLRGTDPQYF. In DNA form, the CDR3 reads TGTGCCAGCAGCTTAAGGGGGACAGACCCGCAGTATTTT.

A few counts support this clone. The DNA for the CDR3 is TGTGCCAGCAGTCTCCAACCCAGGGGAACCTACAATGAGCAGTTCTTC. Amino acid sequence: CASSLQPRGTYNEQFF. This chain uses TRBV7-2 with TRBJ2-1; a possible D gene is TRBD1 (6 bases). Trimming shortened V by 6 bases and J by 2 bases, and 17 bases separated the two germline ends. The CDR3 is made up of 16 amino acids. Germline loops: CDR1 SGHTA, CDR2 FQGNSA.

The V gene is TRBV27, the J gene TRBJ2-5, with D perhaps given as TRBD1 or TRBD2 (7 bases each). CDR1 MNHEY and CDR2 SMNVEV come from the germline V gene (reference sequence). The CDR3 spans 15 residues. V gave up 0 bases and J gave up 5 bases, with 13 bases separating them. The CDR3 spells CASSLSAGGDETQYF. CDR3 in DNA: TGTGCCAGCAGTTTATCGGCAGGGGGGGATGAGACCCAGTACTTC.

The chain joins TRBV9 to TRBJ2-7; TRBD1 aligns across 7 bases. Germline loops: CDR1 SGDLS, CDR2 YYNGEE. Losses at the gene ends were 0 bases for V and 6 bases for J; bases not matched to a gene: 6. The CDR3 spans 14 residues. CDR3 nucleotides: TGTGCCAGCAGCGTAGGACAGGGTCCTTTCGAGCAGTACTTC. This encodes CASSVGQGPFEQYF. The full variable domain, rest sourced from reference TRBV9 and TRBJ2-7, is DSGVTQTPKHLITATGQRVTLRCSPRSGDLSVYWYQQSLDQGLQFLIQYYNGEERAKGNILERFSAQQFPDLHSELNLSSLELGDSALYFCASSVGQGPFEQYFGPGTRLTVT.